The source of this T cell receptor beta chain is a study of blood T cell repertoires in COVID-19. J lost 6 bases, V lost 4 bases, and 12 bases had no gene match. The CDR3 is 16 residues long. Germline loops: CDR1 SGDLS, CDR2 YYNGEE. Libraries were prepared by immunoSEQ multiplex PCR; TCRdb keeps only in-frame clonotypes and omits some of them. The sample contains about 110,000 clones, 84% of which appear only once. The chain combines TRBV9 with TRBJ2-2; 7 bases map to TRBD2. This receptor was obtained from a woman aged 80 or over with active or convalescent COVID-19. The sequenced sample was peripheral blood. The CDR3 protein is CASSPPGTTLPGELFF. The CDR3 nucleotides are TGTGCCAGCAGCCCACCGGGGACTACCCTTCCCGGGGAGCTGTTTTTT.